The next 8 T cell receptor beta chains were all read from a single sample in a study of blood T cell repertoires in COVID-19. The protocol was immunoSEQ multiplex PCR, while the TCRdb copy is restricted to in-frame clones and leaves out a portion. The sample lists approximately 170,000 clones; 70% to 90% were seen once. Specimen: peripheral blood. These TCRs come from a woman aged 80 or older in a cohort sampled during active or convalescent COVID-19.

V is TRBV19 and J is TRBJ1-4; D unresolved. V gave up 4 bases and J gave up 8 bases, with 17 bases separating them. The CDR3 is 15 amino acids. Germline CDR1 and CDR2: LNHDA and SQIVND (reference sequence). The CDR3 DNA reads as TGTGCCAGTAGTAGTCAAGTCAGCGCGGGGGAAAAACTGTTTTTT. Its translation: CASSSQVSAGEKLFF.

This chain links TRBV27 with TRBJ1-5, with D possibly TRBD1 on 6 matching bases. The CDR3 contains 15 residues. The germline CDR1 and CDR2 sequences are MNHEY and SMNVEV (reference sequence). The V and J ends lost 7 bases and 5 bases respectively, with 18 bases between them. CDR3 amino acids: CASKISYRVDQPQHF. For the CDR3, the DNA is TGTGCCAGCAAAATATCGTACAGGGTCGATCAGCCCCAGCATTTT.

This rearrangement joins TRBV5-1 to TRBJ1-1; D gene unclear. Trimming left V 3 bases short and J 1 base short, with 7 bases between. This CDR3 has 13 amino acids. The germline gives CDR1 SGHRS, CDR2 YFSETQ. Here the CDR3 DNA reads TGCGCCAGCAGCTGGGAGGGGAACACTGAAGCTTTCTTT. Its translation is CASSWEGNTEAFF.

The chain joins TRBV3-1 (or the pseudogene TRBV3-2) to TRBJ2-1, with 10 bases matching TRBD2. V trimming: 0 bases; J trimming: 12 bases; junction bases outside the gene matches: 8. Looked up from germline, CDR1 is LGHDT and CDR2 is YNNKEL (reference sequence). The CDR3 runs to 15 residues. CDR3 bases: TGTGCCAGCAGCCAAGATACAAGCGGGGGGGCTGGGCAGTTCTTC. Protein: CASSQDTSGGAGQFF.

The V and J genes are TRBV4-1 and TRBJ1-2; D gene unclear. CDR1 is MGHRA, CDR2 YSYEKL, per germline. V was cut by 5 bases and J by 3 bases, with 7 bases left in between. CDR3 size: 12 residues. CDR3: CASSNTDYGYTF. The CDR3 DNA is TGCGCCAGCAGCAACACAGACTATGGCTACACCTTC.

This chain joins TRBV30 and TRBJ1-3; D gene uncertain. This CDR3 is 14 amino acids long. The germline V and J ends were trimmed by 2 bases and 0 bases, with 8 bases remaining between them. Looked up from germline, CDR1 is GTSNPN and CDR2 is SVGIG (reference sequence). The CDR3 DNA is TGTGCCTGGAGTCACAGAGTCTCTGGAAACACCATATATTTT. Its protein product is CAWSHRVSGNTIYF.

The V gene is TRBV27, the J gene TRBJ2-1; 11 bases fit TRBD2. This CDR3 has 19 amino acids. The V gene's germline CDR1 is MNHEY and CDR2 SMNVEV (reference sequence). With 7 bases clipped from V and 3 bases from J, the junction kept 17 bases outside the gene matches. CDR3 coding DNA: TGTGCCAGCAAGCCAGGGCTCCGCACTAGCGGGAGTTTCTACAATGAGCAGTTCTTC. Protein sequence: CASKPGLRTSGSFYNEQFF.

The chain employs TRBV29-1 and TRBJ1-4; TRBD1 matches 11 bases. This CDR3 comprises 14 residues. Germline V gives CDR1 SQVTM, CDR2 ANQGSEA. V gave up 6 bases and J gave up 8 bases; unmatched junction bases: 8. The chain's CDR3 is CSVQPGQGAEKLFF. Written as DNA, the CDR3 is TGCAGCGTCCAACCTGGACAGGGGGCGGAAAAACTGTTTTTT.